The 31 T cell receptor beta chains given below trace back to one sample, sequenced in a study of post-analysis software for immune sequencing data. Regarding the study as a whole: Included in a set of a few TRBV segments more frequent in patients than controls were TRBV5-6, TRBV5-1 and TRBV20-1.

Their target antigens are unknown. TCR beta cDNA libraries had unique molecular identifiers. One entry per CDR3 protein results from TCRdb running MiXCR on the PCR reads. The table shows about 800,000 distinct CDR3 sequences, with about 27% occurring only once. Sequencing was carried out using blood. These receptor sequences come from a girl aged 5 to 17 with multiple sclerosis.

The chain uses TRBV2 and TRBJ2-7, with D uncertain. Germline V gives CDR1 SNHLY, CDR2 FYNNEI. The CDR3 spans 15 residues. Trimming took 3 bases from V and 2 from J, leaving 14 bases between them. In nucleotides, the CDR3 is TGTGCCAGCAGTGATGACCTGGTGGGTACCTACGAGCAGTACTTC. This gives the protein CASSDDLVGTYEQYF.

For this clonotype: The junction does not match germline at one end; this may be a read error. This chain links TRBV18 with TRBJ1-2, with D possibly being TRBD1 (6 bases). Germline V gives CDR1 KGHSH, CDR2 LQKENI. This CDR3 region has 15 residues. CDR3 loop: CASSRNRDANYGYIF. The CDR3 nucleotides read TGTGCCAGCTCGCGGAACAGGGATGCTAACTATGGCTACATCTTC.

The chain carries TRBV3-1 and TRBJ1-1; D gene unclear. Germline CDR1 is LGHDT and CDR2 is YNNKEL (reference sequence). V gave up 7 bases and J gave up 5 bases, with 17 bases separating them. This CDR3 comprises 14 residues. CDR3 sequence reads: CASTRRPRGTEAFF. CDR3 in DNA: TGTGCCAGCACCCGTCGCCCGCGGGGAACTGAAGCTTTCTTT.

A remark on this clonotype: One junction end disagrees with the germline gene, perhaps due to a read error. The rearrangement links TRBV4-2 to TRBJ2-2; the D is unclear. Germline V gene sequence: CDR1 LGHNA, CDR2 YNFKEQ. This CDR3 has 14 residues. The CDR3 DNA reads as TGTGCCACTACTCGGACCGCGAACGCCGGGGAGCTGTTTTTT. This sequence encodes CATTRTANAGELFF.

This clonotype was detected ten times or more. The V gene is TRBV27, the J gene TRBJ2-3, with 7 positions matching TRBD2. V shed 4 bases, J shed 5 bases, and the junction held 3 bases outside the gene matches. The CDR3 runs to 13 residues. The germline gives CDR1 MNHEY, CDR2 SMNVEV (reference sequence). CDR3 nucleotides: TGTGCCAGCAGTTCGACTAGCCGAGATACGCAGTATTTT. It is translated as CASSSTSRDTQYF.

Notes on this clonotype: Being one base from a much bigger clone, this may be a read error. The chain is built from TRBV7-9 and TRBJ2-7, with 7 bases matching TRBD2. V gave up 4 bases and J gave up 12 bases; unmatched junction bases: 15. CDR1 SEHNR and CDR2 FQNEAQ come from the germline V gene (reference sequence). The CDR3 covers 14 residues. The CDR3 DNA reads TGTGCCAGCAGCTCTGGGAGGGACCGGGAGACCCGGTACTTC. Amino acids: CASSSGRDRETRYF.

The chain links TRBV4-1 to TRBJ1-2; D perhaps matches TRBD1 (6 bases). V was trimmed by 3 bases and J by 4 bases, leaving 9 bases between them. CDR1 is MGHRA and CDR2 is YSYEKL in the germline V gene. The CDR3 is 13 residues long. This CDR3 reads CASSQTGSYGYTF. The CDR3 DNA follows: TGCGCCAGCAGCCAGACAGGCTCCTATGGCTACACCTTC.

This clonotype showed up many times. The rearrangement links TRBV5-1 to TRBJ2-3, with D hard to call. The germline V gene has CDR1 SGHRS and CDR2 YFSETQ. V was clipped by 3 bases and J by 6 bases, with 8 bases between them. CDR3 length: 12 residues. CDR3 bases: TGCGCCAGCAGCTCGCCTCTCGATACGCAGTATTTT. Translated: CASSSPLDTQYF.

This clonotype was seen a handful of times. The V call is TRBV20-1, the J call TRBJ2-6; D is unclear. CDR1 and CDR2 from the germline V gene are DFQATT and SNEGSKA (reference sequence). The CDR3 runs 16 residues. The germline V and J ends were trimmed by 3 bases and 0 bases, with 12 bases remaining between them. CDR3 loop: CSARGPLVSGANVLTF. DNA of the CDR3: TGCAGTGCTAGGGGCCCCCTAGTCTCTGGGGCCAACGTCCTGACTTTC.

V is TRBV20-1 and J is TRBJ1-1; D ambiguous. From germline, CDR1 is DFQATT and CDR2 SNEGSKA (reference sequence). Trimming left V 2 bases short and J 3 bases short, with 7 bases between. This CDR3 region has 12 residues. This CDR3 is CSARSADTEAFF. CDR3 DNA: TGCAGTGCTAGATCCGCGGACACTGAAGCTTTCTTT.

The chain couples TRBV12-3 or TRBV12-4 to TRBJ1-2; 7 nucleotides line up with TRBD1. The CDR3 contains 13 residues. After removal of 6 bases from V and 4 bases from J, the junction contained 5 bases not matched to a gene. CDR3 amino acids: CASSATGTYGYTF. DNA of the CDR3: TGTGCCAGCAGCGCGACAGGGACCTATGGCTACACCTTC.

The chain links TRBV5-1 to TRBJ2-7; TRBD1 agrees at 7 bases. The CDR3 totals 16 residues. Trimming removed 1 base from V and 2 bases from J; junction bases left unmatched: 9. CDR1 is SGHRS and CDR2 is YFSETQ in the germline V gene. The CDR3 is CASSLTGTALAYEQYF. CDR3 bases: TGCGCCAGCAGCTTGACCGGGACAGCCTTAGCCTACGAGCAGTACTTC.

This clonotype was seen once. The gene calls are TRBV6-5 and TRBJ1-1, with 10 bases fitting TRBD1. Germline CDR1 is MNHEY and CDR2 is SVGAGI. V lost 6 bases, J lost 9 bases, and 7 bases stayed unmatched. The CDR3 contains 13 residues. The CDR3 loop is CASRKGQGLKAFF. Here the CDR3 DNA reads TGTGCCAGCAGGAAGGGACAGGGGCTGAAAGCTTTCTTT.

The chain links TRBV6-1 to TRBJ2-2; D unclear. V was cut by 3 bases and J by 5 bases, with 13 bases left in between. This CDR3 has 15 amino acids. Germline V gene data show CDR1 as MNHNS and CDR2 as SASEGT. CDR3 region: CASSDTASFTGELFF. Here the CDR3 DNA reads TGTGCCAGCAGTGATACCGCAAGTTTTACCGGGGAGCTGTTTTTT.

There are a few counts of this clonotype. CDR3 sequence (DNA): TGTGCCAGCAGCCCCATCAGTTCTAGCACAGATACGCAGTATTTT. Its translation is CASSPISSSTDTQYF. The chain has TRBV7-2 and TRBJ2-3; D is unresolved. The V end was cut by 5 bases, the J end by 0 bases, with 12 bases between. Looked up from germline, CDR1 is SGHTA and CDR2 is FQGNSA. The CDR3 is 15 amino acids. The full variable domain, with the rest looked up from reference TRBV7-2 and TRBJ2-3, is GAGVSQSPSNKVTEKGKDVELRCDPISGHTALYWYRQSLGQGLEFLIYFQGNSAPDKSGLPSDRFSAERTGGSVSTLTIQRTQQEDSAVYLCASSPISSSTDTQYFGPGTRLTVL.

The chain combines TRBV18 with TRBJ2-7; D not certain. The end of the DNA aligns better with TRBJ2-5, so the J call may be wrong. The CDR3 extends over 14 amino acids. Per the germline V gene, CDR1 is KGHSH and CDR2 is LQKENI. CDR3 protein: CASSPPVDEETQYF. In DNA form, the CDR3 reads TGTGCCAGCTCACCACCTGTTGACGAAGAGACCCAGTACTTC.

This clonotype appeared a few times. The chain joins TRBV10-3 to TRBJ2-3; the match to TRBD2 covers 13 bases. This CDR3 comprises 17 residues. V lost 3 bases and J lost 7; bases outside the gene matches: 10. Looked up from germline, CDR1 is ENHRY and CDR2 is SYGVKD. The CDR3 nucleotides read TGTGCCATCAGTGAAGAGAGACTAGCGGGGGGACAGTATACGCAGTATTTT. Translated: CAISEERLAGGQYTQYF.

This clonotype was observed at least ten times. The rearrangement joins TRBV5-6 to TRBJ2-7; possibly TRBD1 for D (6 bases). V shed 2 bases and J shed 6 bases, with 12 bases lying between them. Per germline, CDR1 SGHDT and CDR2 YYEEEE. This CDR3 contains 13 residues. CDR3 protein: CASSFTGLAEQYF. The CDR3 DNA follows: TGTGCCAGCAGCTTTACAGGGCTCGCCGAGCAGTACTTC. The variable domain in full, with the rest retrieved from reference TRBV5-6 and TRBJ2-7, is DAGVTQSPTHLIKTRGQQVTLRCSPKSGHDTVSWYQQALGQGPQFIFQYYEEEERQRGNFPDRFSGHQFPNYSSELNVNALLLGDSALYLCASSFTGLAEQYFGPGTRLTVT.

The chain joins TRBV5-6 to TRBJ2-3; D tentatively fits TRBD1 or TRBD2 (6 bases each). There are 16 residues in the CDR3. V lost 6 bases, J lost 5 bases, and 22 bases lay in between. CDR1 is SGHDT and CDR2 is YYEEEE in the germline V gene. CDR3 amino acids: CASTPLEGGRGDTQYF. CDR3 bases: TGTGCCAGCACCCCCCTGGAGGGGGGCCGGGGAGATACGCAGTATTTT.

This clonotype was seen more than once but under ten times. The chain links TRBV7-2 to TRBJ1-6; D may be TRBD1 (6 bases). This CDR3 region has 17 residues. Germline CDR1 and CDR2: SGHTA and FQGNSA. V dropped 5 bases and J dropped 3 bases, with 17 bases sitting between them. CDR3 sequence (DNA): TGTGCCAGCAGCCCCGGGGGGCTTAGAGTCTATAATTCACCCCTCCACTTT. Translated, it gives CASSPGGLRVYNSPLHF. The full variable domain, completed using reference TRBV7-2 and TRBJ1-6, is GAGVSQSPSNKVTEKGKDVELRCDPISGHTALYWYRQSLGQGLEFLIYFQGNSAPDKSGLPSDRFSAERTGGSVSTLTIQRTQQEDSAVYLCASSPGGLRVYNSPLHFGNGTRLTVT.

J is TRBJ2-1 and V is TRBV20-1; TRBD2 agrees at 12 bases. Germline V lookup: CDR1 DFQATT, CDR2 SNEGSKA (reference sequence). J lost 9 bases, V lost 4 bases, and 4 bases had no gene match. This CDR3 contains 13 residues. DNA for the CDR3: TGCAGTGCTACTAGCGGGAGGGCCGGTGAGCAGTTCTTC. Translation gives CSATSGRAGEQFF.

The CDR3 loop reads CASSFSVWAEAFF. CDR3 DNA sequence: TGTGCCAGCAGCTTCTCAGTGTGGGCTGAAGCTTTCTTT. The gene calls are TRBV7-2 and TRBJ1-1; no clear D. Trimming shortened V by 3 bases and J by 6 bases, and 11 bases separated the two germline ends. The V gene's germline CDR1 is SGHTA and CDR2 FQGNSA. The CDR3 is made up of 13 amino acids.

The V and J genes are TRBV5-1 and TRBJ1-6, with 8 bases matching TRBD1. CDR1 and CDR2 (germline): SGHRS, YFSETQ. Unmatched junction bases numbered 10, after V lost 4 bases and J lost 7 bases. This CDR3 spans 16 amino acids. The CDR3 loop reads CASSLRAGGSNSPLHF. Here the CDR3 DNA reads TGCGCCAGCAGCCTCCGGGCAGGGGGCTCGAATTCACCCCTCCACTTT.

This clonotype was found a few times. The gene calls are TRBV29-1 and TRBJ2-7; D perhaps matches TRBD2 (5 bases). This CDR3 spans 10 amino acids. Germline CDR1 reads SQVTM; CDR2 reads ANQGSEA. The V and J ends lost 6 bases and 10 bases respectively, with 13 bases between them. CDR3 DNA sequence: TGCAGCGTGGGGATCAGGACTCAGTACTTC. It codes for CSVGIRTQYF.

The chain links TRBV29-1 to TRBJ2-4; 8 bases agree with TRBD2. V shed 4 bases and J 0 bases; nucleotides not matched to a gene: 8. Germline V CDR1 and CDR2: SQVTM, ANQGSEA. The length of the CDR3 is 16 residues. CDR3 amino acids: CSVAGGAFLAKNIQYF. DNA for the CDR3: TGCAGCGTTGCGGGGGGGGCCTTTCTAGCCAAAAACATTCAGTACTTC.

The chain recombines TRBV6-2 or TRBV6-3 with TRBJ1-5, with 10 bases aligning to TRBD1. J gave up 2 bases and V 8 bases, and 6 bases lay outside the gene matches. The CDR3 covers 15 residues. The V gene's germline CDR1 is MNHEY and CDR2 SVGEGT. This chain's CDR3 is CASASTGGGNQPQHF. In nucleotides, the CDR3 is TGTGCCAGCGCTTCGACAGGGGGCGGCAATCAGCCCCAGCATTTT.

The DNA of the CDR3 is TGCAGTGCTAGAGATCCGGCAGGGGTTGGGCAGTACTTC. This codes for CSARDPAGVGQYF. The chain employs TRBV20-1 and TRBJ2-5; a possible D gene is TRBD1 (6 bases). The ends were cut back, 0 bases at V and 11 bases at J, with 16 bases in the middle. Germline values: CDR1 DFQATT, CDR2 SNEGSKA (reference sequence). The CDR3 extends over 13 amino acids.

This rearrangement joins TRBV7-8 to TRBJ2-3, with TRBD2 matching 16 bases. Trimming took 2 bases from V and 5 from J; bases not matched to a gene: 16. The length of the CDR3 is 21 residues. CDR1 is SGHVS and CDR2 is FQNEAQ in the germline V gene. CDR3 in amino acids: CASSLTGTSGGVEIWGDTQYF. The CDR3 DNA follows: TGTGCCAGCAGCTTAACGGGGACTAGCGGGGGGGTAGAAATCTGGGGAGATACGCAGTATTTT.

This chain uses TRBV9 with TRBJ2-1; 7 bases line up with TRBD2. Germline V gives CDR1 SGDLS, CDR2 YYNGEE. Trimming removed 3 bases from V and 3 bases from J; junction bases left unmatched: 3. The CDR3 spans 14 residues. The DNA of the CDR3 is TGTGCCAGCAGCGGGGGGGGGAACTACAATGAGCAGTTCTTC. Amino acids: CASSGGGNYNEQFF.

This clonotype was seen a handful of times. V usage is TRBV4-1 and J usage is TRBJ1-4; D is uncertain. Germline V gene sequence: CDR1 MGHRA, CDR2 YSYEKL. Trimming cost V 3 bases and J 0 bases, with 11 bases left between them. This CDR3 has 16 residues. The CDR3 nucleotides are TGCGCCAGCAGCCATTCTTACAGCGCAACTAATGAAAAACTGTTTTTT. Encoded protein: CASSHSYSATNEKLFF.

The sample holds a few counts of this clonotype. Its ends do not fully match the called genes, so a read error is possible. The chain has TRBV7-2 and TRBJ2-1, with unresolved D. The CDR3 length is 12 residues. Germline-derived CDR1 and CDR2 are SGHTA and FQGNSA. The CDR3 region is CAGSSSYNEQFF. The CDR3 coding sequence is TGTGCCGGCAGCTCTTCGTACAATGAGCAGTTCTTC.